The T cell receptor beta chain under discussion was sequenced for a study of cytomegalovirus exposure and HLA in healthy donors. General observations from the study: That first-cohort TCR clusters tended to co-occur in the roughly 130 validation repertoires was found in a later analysis. The study found most TCR sequences rare, yet found some public TCRs in many donors.

For this clone: Its antigen is unidentified.

This CDR3 spans 14 amino acids. CDR1 SGHTA and CDR2 FQGNSA come from the germline V gene. V gave up 6 bases and J gave up 10 bases; unmatched junction bases: 11. Here immunoSEQ multiplex PCR was the method, and the copy in TCRdb shows in-frame clones only, minus some. Of 250,000 to 400,000 clones listed, around 90% are singletons. The sample comprised PBMCs. The chain links TRBV7-2 to TRBJ1-4; 7 bases align to TRBD1. The TCR was taken from a man aged 25 to 40 in good health and CMV-seronegative. The CDR3, as DNA: TGTGCCAGCAGTGACAGGGTCGAAATCGGAAAACTGTTTTTT. This gives the protein CASSDRVEIGKLFF.